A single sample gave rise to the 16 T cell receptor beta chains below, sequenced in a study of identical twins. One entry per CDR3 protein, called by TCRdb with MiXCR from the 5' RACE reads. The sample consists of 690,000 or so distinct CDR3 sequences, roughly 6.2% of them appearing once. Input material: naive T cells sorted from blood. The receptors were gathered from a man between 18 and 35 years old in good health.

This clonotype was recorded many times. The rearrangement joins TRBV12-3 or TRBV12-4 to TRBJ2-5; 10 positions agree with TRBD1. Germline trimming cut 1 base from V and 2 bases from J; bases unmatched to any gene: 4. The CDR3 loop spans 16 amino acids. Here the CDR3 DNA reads TGTGCCAGCAGTTTAGGGGACAGGGGAGGTCAAGAGACCCAGTACTTC. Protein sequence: CASSLGDRGGQETQYF.

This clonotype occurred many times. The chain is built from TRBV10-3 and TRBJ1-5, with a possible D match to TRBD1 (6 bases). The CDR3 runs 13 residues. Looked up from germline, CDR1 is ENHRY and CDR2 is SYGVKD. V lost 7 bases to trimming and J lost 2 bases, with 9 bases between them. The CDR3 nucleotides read TGTGCCATCAACAGGGAGGGCAATCAGCCCCAGCATTTT. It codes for CAINREGNQPQHF.

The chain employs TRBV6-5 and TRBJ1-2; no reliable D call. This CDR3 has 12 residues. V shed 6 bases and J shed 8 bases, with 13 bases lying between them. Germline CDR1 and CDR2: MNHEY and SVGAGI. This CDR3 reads CASSKQGRGYTF. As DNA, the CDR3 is TGTGCCAGCAGCAAGCAAGGGAGGGGCTACACCTTC.

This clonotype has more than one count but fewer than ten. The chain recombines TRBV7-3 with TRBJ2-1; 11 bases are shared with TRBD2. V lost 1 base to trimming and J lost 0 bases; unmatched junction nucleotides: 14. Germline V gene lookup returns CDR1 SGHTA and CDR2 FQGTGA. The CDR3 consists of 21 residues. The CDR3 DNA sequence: TGTGCCAGCAGCTTAATACGTCAAAGGGCTAGCGGGAGGAGCTCCTACAATGAGCAGTTCTTC. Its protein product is CASSLIRQRASGRSSYNEQFF.

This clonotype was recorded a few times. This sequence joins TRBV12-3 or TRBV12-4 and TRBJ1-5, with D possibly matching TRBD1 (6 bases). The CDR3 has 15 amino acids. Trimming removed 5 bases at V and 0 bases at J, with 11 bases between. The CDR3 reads CASSPLGASNQPQHF. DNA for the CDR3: TGTGCCAGCAGTCCATTGGGGGCTAGCAATCAGCCCCAGCATTTT.

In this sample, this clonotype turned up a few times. This CDR3 is CAWSIHEQYF. The CDR3 coding sequence is TGTGCCTGGAGTATACACGAGCAGTACTTC. The rearrangement uses TRBV30 and TRBJ2-7; D is ambiguous. V gave up 2 bases and J gave up 5 bases, with 4 bases separating them. The germline gives CDR1 GTSNPN, CDR2 SVGIG (reference sequence). The CDR3 consists of 10 residues.

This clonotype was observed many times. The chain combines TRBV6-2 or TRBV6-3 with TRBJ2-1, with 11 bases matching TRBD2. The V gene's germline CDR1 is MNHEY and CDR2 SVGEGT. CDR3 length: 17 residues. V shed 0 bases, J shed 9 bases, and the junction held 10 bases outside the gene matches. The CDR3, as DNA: TGTGCCAGCAGTTACTCCCTAGCGGGAGGAATAGGAGGTGAGCAGTTCTTC. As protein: CASSYSLAGGIGGEQFF.

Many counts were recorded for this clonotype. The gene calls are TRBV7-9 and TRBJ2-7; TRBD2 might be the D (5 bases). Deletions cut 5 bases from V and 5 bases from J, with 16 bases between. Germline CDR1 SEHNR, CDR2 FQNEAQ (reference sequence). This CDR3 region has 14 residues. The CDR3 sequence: CASSPTGNGNEQYV. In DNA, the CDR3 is TGTGCCAGCAGCCCGACGGGAAATGGGAACGAGCAGTACGTC.

The chain's CDR3 is CASSQDLAITGELFF. The CDR3 DNA reads as TGCGCCAGCAGCCAAGATTTGGCCATAACCGGGGAGCTGTTTTTT. This rearrangement joins TRBV4-1 to TRBJ2-2; D is unclear. The germline V gene encodes CDR1 MGHRA and CDR2 YSYEKL. V lost 0 bases and J lost 5, with 10 bases in between. The CDR3 loop spans 15 amino acids.

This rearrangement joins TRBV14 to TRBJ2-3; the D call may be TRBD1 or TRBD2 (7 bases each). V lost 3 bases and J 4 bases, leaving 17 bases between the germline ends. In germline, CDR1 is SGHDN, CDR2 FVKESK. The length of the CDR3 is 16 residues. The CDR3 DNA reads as TGTGCCAGCAGCCATAGACAGGGAGGGCCAGCAGATACGCAGTATTTT. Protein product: CASSHRQGGPADTQYF.

The CDR3 DNA follows: TGTGCCAGCAGCTTAATAGGGACAGGTTTTGGCAATGAGCAGTTCTTC. Its translation is CASSLIGTGFGNEQFF. The gene calls are TRBV7-2 and TRBJ2-1; 8 bases agree with TRBD1. Germline values: CDR1 SGHTA, CDR2 FQGNSA. The CDR3 is made up of 16 amino acids. V was clipped by 2 bases and J by 6 bases; unmatched bases: 9. Using reference TRBV7-2 and TRBJ2-1 for the parts outside the CDR3, the full variable domain is GAGVSQSPSNKVTEKGKDVELRCDPISGHTALYWYRQSLGQGLEFLIYFQGNSAPDKSGLPSDRFSAERTGGSVSTLTIQRTQQEDSAVYLCASSLIGTGFGNEQFFGPGTRLTVL.

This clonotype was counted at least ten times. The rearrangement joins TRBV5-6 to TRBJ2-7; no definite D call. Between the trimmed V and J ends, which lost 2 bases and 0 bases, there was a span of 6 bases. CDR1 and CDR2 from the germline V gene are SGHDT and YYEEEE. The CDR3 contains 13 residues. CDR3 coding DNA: TGTGCCAGCAGCTTAGGGTCCTCCTACGAGCAGTACGTC. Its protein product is CASSLGSSYEQYV.

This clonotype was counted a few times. The CDR3: CASSSRAGRTEAFF. The CDR3 DNA sequence: TGTGCCAGCAGCTCCCGAGCAGGGCGGACTGAAGCTTTCTTT. V gene TRBV11-2 combines with J gene TRBJ1-1, with a weak D call TRBD1 (5 bases). The CDR3 covers 14 residues. V was pared by 4 bases and J by 5 bases, with 14 bases between. CDR1 SGHAT and CDR2 FQNNGV come from the germline V gene.

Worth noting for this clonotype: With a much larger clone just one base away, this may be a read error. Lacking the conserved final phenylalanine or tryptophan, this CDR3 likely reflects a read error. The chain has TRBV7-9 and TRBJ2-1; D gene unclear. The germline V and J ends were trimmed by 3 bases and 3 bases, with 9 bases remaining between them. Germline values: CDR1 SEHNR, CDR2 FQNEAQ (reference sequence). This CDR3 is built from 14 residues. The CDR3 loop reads CASSFGVRYNEQFI. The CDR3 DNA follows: TGTGCCAGCAGCTTTGGTGTTCGCTACAATGAGCAGTTCATC.

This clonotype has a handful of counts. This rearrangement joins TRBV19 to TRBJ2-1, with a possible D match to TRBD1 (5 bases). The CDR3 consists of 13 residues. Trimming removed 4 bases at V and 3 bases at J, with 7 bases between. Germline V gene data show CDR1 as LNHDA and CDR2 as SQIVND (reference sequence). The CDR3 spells CASSTGHYNEQFF. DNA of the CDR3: TGTGCCAGTAGTACAGGGCACTACAATGAGCAGTTCTTC.

The CDR3 protein is CASSPRESFNSPLHF. In nucleotides, the CDR3 is TGTGCCAGCAGCCCCCGGGAGAGTTTTAATTCACCCCTCCACTTT. This chain uses TRBV9 with TRBJ1-6; no firm D call. V was clipped by 4 bases and J by 6 bases, with 14 bases between them. Germline CDR1 reads SGDLS; CDR2 reads YYNGEE. This CDR3 spans 15 amino acids.